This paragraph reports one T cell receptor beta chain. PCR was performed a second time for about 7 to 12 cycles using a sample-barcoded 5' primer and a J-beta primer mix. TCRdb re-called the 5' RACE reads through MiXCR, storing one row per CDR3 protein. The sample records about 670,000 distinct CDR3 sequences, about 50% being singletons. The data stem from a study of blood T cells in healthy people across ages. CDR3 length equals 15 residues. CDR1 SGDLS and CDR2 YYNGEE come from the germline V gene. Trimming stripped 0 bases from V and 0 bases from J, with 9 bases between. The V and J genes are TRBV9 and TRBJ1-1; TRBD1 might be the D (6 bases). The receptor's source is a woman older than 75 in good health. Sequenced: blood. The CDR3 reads CASSVEGHMNTEAFF. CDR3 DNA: TGTGCCAGCAGCGTAGAGGGACATATGAACACTGAAGCTTTCTTT.